This T cell receptor (beta chain) is from a study of post-analysis software for immune sequencing data. Findings of the study overall: Patients carried roughly five TRBV segments more frequently than controls did, and TRBV5-6, TRBV5-1 and TRBV20-1 were among them. Significantly lower normalized Chao1 diversity was found in patients with multiple sclerosis relative to controls. Batch-mates among the samples co-clustered strongly by F measure.

On this clonotype itself: Its matching antigen is unknown.

V was shortened by 7 bases and J by 10 bases, with 20 bases between the two germline ends. Germline V gene sequence: CDR1 MNHEY, CDR2 SVGAGI. The CDR3 runs 14 residues. TCR beta cDNA libraries included unique molecular identifiers. TCRdb independently ran MiXCR on the PCR reads; one entry per CDR3 protein. The data contain about half a million distinct CDR3 sequences, 40% to 55% of them singletons. The sequence was collected from a girl aged 5 to 17 with multiple sclerosis. Material for sequencing was blood. This chain links TRBV6-5 with TRBJ2-1, with D possibly TRBD1 on 6 matching bases. The CDR3 DNA reads as TGTGCCAGCACCATGAAGGGGGAACCCTACGAGCAGTTCTTC. Translated, it gives CASTMKGEPYEQFF.